These 27 T cell receptor beta chains were sequenced from one sample in a study of Graves' ophthalmopathy and Graves' hyperthyroidism. The authors amplified TCR beta CDR3 regions, and they did so from RNA transcripts for repertoire sequencing. The workflow started with a first-round RT-PCR run with HTBI primers and then moved on to a second-round multiplex PCR. TCRdb passed the multiplex PCR reads through MiXCR, listing each CDR3 protein once. The sample comprises 580,000 or so distinct CDR3 sequences, about two fifths of which are singletons, and approximately 4.1% rests with the top ten. Sequenced material: peripheral blood or thyroid tissue (not recorded which). These receptors were collected from an adult man with Graves' hyperthyroidism.

Details on this clonotype: Relative to the germline gene, one junction end is altered; a read error may explain this. The chain uses TRBV15 and TRBJ1-6, with D maybe TRBD1 (6 bases). This CDR3 has 14 amino acids. Per the germline V gene, CDR1 is LNHNV and CDR2 is YYDKDF (reference sequence). CDR3 sequence: CGTSREGTNSPLHF. Written as DNA, the CDR3 is TGTGGCACCAGCAGAGAGGGGACAAATTCACCCCTCCACTTT.

The J gene is TRBJ1-1, the V gene TRBV18; no firm D call. Germline CDR1 and CDR2: KGHSH and LQKENI. V lost 5 bases, J lost 5 bases, and 9 bases lay in between. There are 12 residues in the CDR3. CDR3 sequence: CASSYDRTEAFF. CDR3 bases: TGTGCCAGCTCATACGACCGGACTGAAGCTTTCTTT.

This clonotype was recorded at least ten times. At one boundary the junction diverges from the germline segment, which might be a read error. The rearrangement joins TRBV20-1 to TRBJ2-7; 10 bases agree with TRBD1. The V gene's germline CDR1 is DFQATT and CDR2 SNEGSKA (reference sequence). The CDR3 has 11 residues. The CDR3 here is CSALSKTGGFF. CDR3 DNA: TGCAGTGCTCTCTCTAAGACAGGGGGCTTCTTC.

The chain is built from TRBV12-3 or TRBV12-4 and TRBJ1-1; tentative D call: TRBD1 (5 bases). The CDR3 runs 14 residues. Trimming took off 5 bases at V and 5 bases at J, with 15 bases between the two ends. In DNA, the CDR3 is TGTGCCAGCAGTGAAGCGGTGGGGGGTACTGAAGCTTTCTTT. This sequence encodes CASSEAVGGTEAFF.

The rearrangement links TRBV6-5 to TRBJ2-5; 15 bases are shared with TRBD2. V gave up 6 bases and J gave up 4 bases; unmatched junction bases: 3. The CDR3 covers 15 residues. Germline V gene sequence: CDR1 MNHEY, CDR2 SVGAGI. CDR3 coding DNA: TGTGCCAGCAGCATGGGACTAGCGGGAGGAGAGACCCAGTACTTC. Its translation: CASSMGLAGGETQYF.

This clonotype was counted many times. This chain uses TRBV29-1 with TRBJ1-2; 12 bases fit TRBD1. Germline trimming cut 1 base from V and 5 bases from J; bases unmatched to any gene: 11. The germline gives CDR1 SQVTM, CDR2 ANQGSEA. The CDR3 is 17 residues long. CDR3 loop: CSVEASGTGGIGYGYTF. As DNA, the CDR3 is TGCAGCGTTGAAGCTTCTGGGACAGGGGGCATTGGGTATGGCTACACCTTC.

This clonotype was detected a few times. The rearrangement links TRBV12-3 or TRBV12-4 to TRBJ1-6; 12 bases fit TRBD1. V lost 6 bases to trimming and J lost 8 bases; unmatched junction nucleotides: 5. The CDR3 totals 15 residues. Written as DNA, the CDR3 is TGTGCCAGCAGCCCGGGACAGGGGGCATATTCACCCCTCCACTTT. It specifies CASSPGQGAYSPLHF.

Remarks on this clonotype: This could be a read error, since a much larger clone is one nucleotide away. V gene TRBV24-1 combines with J gene TRBJ1-2; TRBD1 matches 9 bases. The CDR3 extends over 15 amino acids. Germline V lookup: CDR1 KGHDR, CDR2 SFDVKD. CDR3 loop: CSTSDPSTGGYGYTF. CDR3 DNA: TGTTCCACCAGTGATCCTTCGACAGGGGGCTATGGCTACACCTTC.

This clonotype occurred many times. The rearrangement uses TRBV9 and TRBJ2-2; 9 bases map to TRBD1. The CDR3 sequence is 17 residues long. CDR1 and CDR2 (germline): SGDLS, YYNGEE. Trimming at V came to 3 bases and at J to 0 bases, leaving 6 bases not matched to a gene. CDR3 sequence reads: CASSGGRTGANTGELFF. The CDR3 DNA sequence: TGTGCCAGCAGCGGCGGTCGGACAGGGGCGAACACCGGGGAGCTGTTTTTT.

This clonotype was picked up many times. This chain uses TRBV5-5 with TRBJ1-5; a possible D gene is TRBD1 (5 bases). V shed 0 bases and J shed 5 bases, with 15 bases lying between them. CDR3 length: 16 residues. The germline CDR1 and CDR2 sequences are SGHKS and YYEKEE (reference sequence). The CDR3 reads CASSLAWGPVDQPQHF. The CDR3, as DNA: TGTGCCAGCAGCTTGGCCTGGGGACCTGTCGATCAGCCCCAGCATTTT.

The genes are TRBV29-1 and TRBJ1-2; D uncertain. The CDR3 runs to 13 residues. V lost 1 base to trimming and J lost 1 base, with 7 bases between them. Germline V CDR1 and CDR2: SQVTM, ANQGSEA. The CDR3 spells CSVEVGSNYGYTF. In DNA, the CDR3 is TGCAGCGTTGAAGTAGGGAGTAACTATGGCTACACCTTC.

This clonotype turned up a few times. The V and J genes are TRBV27 and TRBJ2-7; TRBD2 matches at 9 bases. The V gene's germline CDR1 is MNHEY and CDR2 SMNVEV (reference sequence). After removal of 6 bases from V and 3 bases from J, the junction contained 9 bases not matched to a gene. The length of the CDR3 is 15 residues. The CDR3 sequence is CASSLTGTSFYEQYF. In DNA form, the CDR3 reads TGTGCCAGCAGCCTAACCGGGACTAGCTTCTACGAGCAGTACTTC.

The genes are TRBV20-1 and TRBJ2-7, with D hard to call. CDR3 length: 13 amino acids. Germline CDR1 DFQATT, CDR2 SNEGSKA (reference sequence). The ends were cut back, 3 bases at V and 4 bases at J, with 13 bases in the middle. The CDR3 nucleotides are TGCAGTGCTAGGTATCCAGTCCCTTACGAGCAGTACTTC. Translated, it gives CSARYPVPYEQYF.

The table lists this clonotype with many counts. In DNA, the CDR3 is TGTGCCAGTAGTACCAACTATGGCTACACCTTC. Amino acid sequence: CASSTNYGYTF. V gene TRBV19 combines with J gene TRBJ1-2, with D uncertain. Trimming stripped 4 bases from V and 2 bases from J, with 2 bases between. Per germline, CDR1 LNHDA and CDR2 SQIVND (reference sequence). CDR3 length: 11 residues.

Ten or more counts support this clonotype. The CDR3 loop is CASSLDPTGSGKTQYF. The DNA for the CDR3 is TGTGCCAGCAGCTTAGACCCAACAGGGTCGGGAAAGACCCAGTACTTC. The genes are TRBV7-8 and TRBJ2-5; TRBD1 might be the D (6 bases). This CDR3 is 16 amino acids long. Trimming took off 1 base at V and 6 bases at J, with 18 bases between the two ends. Germline CDR1 and CDR2: SGHVS and FQNEAQ.

This clonotype was detected many times. V is TRBV5-5 and J is TRBJ2-5; 10 bases are a match to TRBD2. The CDR3 totals 16 residues. Germline CDR1 and CDR2: SGHKS and YYEKEE (reference sequence). Trimming took 0 bases from V and 3 from J; bases not matched to a gene: 5. CDR3 residues: CASSLALGTSEETQYF. CDR3 DNA: TGTGCCAGCAGCTTGGCCCTGGGGACTAGCGAAGAGACCCAGTACTTC.

The DNA for the CDR3 is TGTGCCAGCAGTTACTACGGTCCTAGGGGAGGTAGGGACAGGGGATACCAGCCCCAGCATTTT. It yields the protein CASSYYGPRGGRDRGYQPQHF. The chain has TRBV6-5 and TRBJ1-5; 10 nucleotides line up with TRBD1. Trimming cost V 1 base and J 7 bases; bases outside gene matches: 22. The CDR3 is 21 amino acids. CDR1 is MNHEY and CDR2 is SVGAGI in the germline V gene.

This chain connects TRBV7-9 to TRBJ1-3, with 7 bases aligning to TRBD1. The germline gives CDR1 SEHNR, CDR2 FQNEAQ (reference sequence). Trimming at V came to 4 bases and at J to 7 bases, leaving 7 bases not matched to a gene. This CDR3 is built from 14 residues. The CDR3 DNA sequence: TGTGCCAGCAGCTACCGACAGGGCTCGAACACCATATATTTT. Translating gives CASSYRQGSNTIYF.

The chain couples TRBV19 to TRBJ2-1; 9 bases are shared with TRBD1. Germline V lookup: CDR1 LNHDA, CDR2 SQIVND (reference sequence). The CDR3 totals 15 residues. Trimming cost V 5 bases and J 3 bases; bases outside gene matches: 5. The CDR3 is CASSPDRGSYNEQFF. CDR3 DNA: TGTGCCAGTAGTCCCGACAGGGGGAGCTACAATGAGCAGTTCTTC.

The chain employs TRBV2 and TRBJ1-2, with 8 positions matching TRBD1. The V gene's germline CDR1 is SNHLY and CDR2 FYNNEI. The CDR3 has 15 amino acids. The V gene end was trimmed by 2 bases and the J gene end by 6 bases; junction bases not matched to a gene: 8. The DNA for the CDR3 is TGTGCCAGCAGTGAATTAGAGGGGACAGGAGATGGCTACACCTTC. Amino acid sequence: CASSELEGTGDGYTF.

This clonotype was counted at least ten times. The rearrangement uses TRBV5-6 and TRBJ1-6; 7 bases match TRBD1. The CDR3 contains 15 residues. Germline V gene lookup returns CDR1 SGHDT and CDR2 YYEEEE. The V gene end was trimmed by 3 bases and the J gene end by 6 bases; junction bases not matched to a gene: 6. The CDR3 bases are TGTGCCAGCAGCTGGAACAGGGGAAGTAATTCACCCCTCCACTTT. This translates into CASSWNRGSNSPLHF.

Turning to this clonotype: A single base separates this from a much larger clone, so it may be a read error. The chain couples TRBV12-3 or TRBV12-4 to TRBJ2-7; D possibly corresponds to TRBD2 (6 bases). The CDR3 sequence is 13 residues long. This CDR3 reads CTSSGGFSYEQYF. CDR3 DNA: TGTACCAGCAGTGGGGGGTTCTCCTACGAGCAGTACTTC.

The V and J genes are TRBV12-3 or TRBV12-4 and TRBJ2-2; tentatively, D is TRBD1 (6 bases). V was shortened by 7 bases and J by 4 bases, with 16 bases between the two germline ends. This CDR3 contains 15 residues. CDR3 coding DNA: TGTGCCAGCACCCCCCTACAGGGTGCCACCGGGGAGCTGTTTTTT. This encodes CASTPLQGATGELFF.

This clonotype was detected many times. V gene TRBV12-3 or TRBV12-4 combines with J gene TRBJ1-2, with D uncertain. The CDR3 is 11 amino acids. V was shortened by 5 bases and J by 12 bases, with 13 bases between the two germline ends. This chain's CDR3 is CASSPPARHTF. CDR3 in DNA: TGTGCCAGCAGTCCTCCTGCTCGGCACACCTTC.

This chain uses TRBV20-1 with TRBJ2-3; TRBD2 might be the D (6 bases). V lost 4 bases to trimming and J lost 5 bases, with 13 bases between them. Per the germline V gene, CDR1 is DFQATT and CDR2 is SNEGSKA (reference sequence). This CDR3 contains 13 residues. The CDR3 region is CSAISGERDTQYF. The DNA for the CDR3 is TGCAGTGCTATTTCGGGAGAACGAGATACGCAGTATTTT.

Regarding this clonotype: Being one base from a much bigger clone, this may be a read error. The chain couples TRBV14 to TRBJ2-5; D not resolved. Germline V CDR1 and CDR2: SGHDN, FVKESK. With 2 bases removed from V and 4 bases from J, the gap between germline ends came to 17 bases. This CDR3 spans 16 amino acids. CDR3 loop: CASSQLGQVWRETQYF. The CDR3 region has the DNA TGTGCCAGCAGCCAATTAGGTCAGGTTTGGCGAGAGACCCAGTACTTC.

The chain is built from TRBV7-8 and TRBJ1-5; D gene unclear. The CDR3 sequence is 12 residues long. Germline values: CDR1 SGHVS, CDR2 FQNEAQ. The CDR3 bases are TGTGCTCGACGTGGGGAAAGTCAGCCCCAGCATTTT. Protein sequence: CARRGESQPQHF. The variable domain in full, with the rest retrieved from reference TRBV7-8 and TRBJ1-5, is GAGVSQSPRYKVAKRGQDVALRCDPISGHVSLFWYQQALGQGPEFLTYFQNEAQLDKSGLPSDRFFAERPEGSVSTLKIQRTQQEDSAVYLCARRGESQPQHFGDGTRLSIL.